This T cell receptor beta chain was sequenced during a study of molecular identifiers for immune sequencing clone quantification. Naive CD8 T cells were sorted as CD8+CD4-CCR7+CD45RA+. The CDR3 loop spans 17 amino acids. The V gene end was trimmed by 3 bases and the J gene end by 6 bases; junction bases not matched to a gene: 13. The germline CDR1 and CDR2 sequences are SEHNR and FQNEAQ (reference sequence). A single record per CDR3 protein comes from TCRdb applying MiXCR to the PCR reads. The top ten clones hold less than 1.2% of a sample with more than 35,000 distinct CDR3 sequences, approximately 19% of them seen once.

The chain has TRBV7-9 and TRBJ2-1, with 8 positions matching TRBD2. The source material was naive CD8+ T cells from blood, with Jurkat cell RNA spiked in. Subset here: FACS-sorted CD8+CD4-CCR7+CD45RA+ naive T cells. The sequence came from a human donor in good health. Some libraries in this study had Jurkat cell RNA spiked in. The CDR3 loop reads CASSFGLAGKTSNEQFF. In DNA form, the CDR3 reads TGTGCCAGCAGCTTCGGGCTAGCGGGCAAGACCAGCAATGAGCAGTTCTTC.